This T cell receptor beta chain was identified during a study of cytomegalovirus exposure and HLA in healthy donors. Findings and limits, study-wide: A prior analysis recorded that most TCR beta V segments were productive about 87% or about 30% of the time. Later work showed greater clonal expansion in HLA-associated TCR beta chains than in equally common others.

The PCR employed 60 Vbeta primers together with 13 Jbeta primers. Measured with immunoSEQ multiplex PCR; TCRdb has only the in-frame clones, and not every one. The sample has about 120,000 clones; over 65% are singletons. For this clone: Its antigen is unidentified.

V trimming: 6 bases; J trimming: 9 bases; junction bases outside the gene matches: 7. The germline gives CDR1 WNHNN, CDR2 SYGVQD (reference sequence). The CDR3 has 14 residues. The chain employs TRBV10-1 and TRBJ2-7, with 14 bases fitting TRBD2. This clonotype was sampled from a woman in her 40s in good health and CMV-seropositive. Material for sequencing was PBMCs. The CDR3 spells CASSSGTSGRRQYF. The DNA of the CDR3 is TGCGCCAGCAGCTCCGGGACTAGCGGGAGAAGGCAGTACTTC.